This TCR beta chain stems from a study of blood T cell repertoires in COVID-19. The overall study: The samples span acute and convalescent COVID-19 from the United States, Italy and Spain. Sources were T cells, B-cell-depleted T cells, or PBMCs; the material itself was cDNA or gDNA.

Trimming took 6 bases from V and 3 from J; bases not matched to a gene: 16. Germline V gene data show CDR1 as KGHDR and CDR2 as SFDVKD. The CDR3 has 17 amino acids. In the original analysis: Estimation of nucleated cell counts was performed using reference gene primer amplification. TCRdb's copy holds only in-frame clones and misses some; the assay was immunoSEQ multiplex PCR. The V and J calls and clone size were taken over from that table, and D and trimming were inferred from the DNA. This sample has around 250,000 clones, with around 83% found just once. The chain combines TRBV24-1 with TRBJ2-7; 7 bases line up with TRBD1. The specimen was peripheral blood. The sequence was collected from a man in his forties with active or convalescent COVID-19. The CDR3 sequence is CATSSTIRTGMYYEQYF. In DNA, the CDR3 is TGTGCCACCAGTTCTACAATTCGGACAGGTATGTACTACGAGCAGTACTTC.